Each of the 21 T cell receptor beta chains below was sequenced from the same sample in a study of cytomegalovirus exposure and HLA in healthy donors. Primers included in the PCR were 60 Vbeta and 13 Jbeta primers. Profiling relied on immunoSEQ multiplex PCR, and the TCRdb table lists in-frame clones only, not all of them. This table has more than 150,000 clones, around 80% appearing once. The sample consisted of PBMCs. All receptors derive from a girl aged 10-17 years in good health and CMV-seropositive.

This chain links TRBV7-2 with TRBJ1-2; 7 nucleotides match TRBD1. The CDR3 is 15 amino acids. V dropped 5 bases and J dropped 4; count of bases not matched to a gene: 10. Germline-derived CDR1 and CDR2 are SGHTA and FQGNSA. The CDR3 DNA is TGTGCCAGCAGCCCTAGCCCGGACAGGTTCTATGGCTACACCTTC. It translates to CASSPSPDRFYGYTF.

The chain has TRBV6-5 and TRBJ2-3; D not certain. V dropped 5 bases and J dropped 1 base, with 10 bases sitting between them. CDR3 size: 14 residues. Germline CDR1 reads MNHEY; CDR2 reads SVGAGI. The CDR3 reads CASSPLRGTDTQYF. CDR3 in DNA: TGTGCCAGCAGTCCACTCCGGGGCACAGATACGCAGTATTTT.

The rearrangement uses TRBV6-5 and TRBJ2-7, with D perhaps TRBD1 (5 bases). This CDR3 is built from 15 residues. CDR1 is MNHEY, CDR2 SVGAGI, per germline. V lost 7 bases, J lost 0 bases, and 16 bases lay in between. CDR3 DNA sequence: TGTGCCAGCACCCAGGGCCAGGGAAGCTCCTACGAGCAGTACTTC. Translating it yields CASTQGQGSSYEQYF.

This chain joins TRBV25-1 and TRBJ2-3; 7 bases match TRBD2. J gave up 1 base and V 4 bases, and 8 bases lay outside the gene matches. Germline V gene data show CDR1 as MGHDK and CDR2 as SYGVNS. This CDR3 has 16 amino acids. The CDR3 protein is CASSGALAEGTDTQYF. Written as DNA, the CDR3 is TGTGCCAGCAGTGGGGCGCTAGCGGAGGGCACAGATACGCAGTATTTT.

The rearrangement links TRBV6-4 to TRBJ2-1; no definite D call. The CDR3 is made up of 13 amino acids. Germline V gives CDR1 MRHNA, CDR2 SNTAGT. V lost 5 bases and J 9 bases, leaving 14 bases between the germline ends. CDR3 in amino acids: CASSSLVGTEQFF. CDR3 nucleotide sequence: TGTGCCAGCAGTAGTCTAGTTGGCACTGAGCAGTTCTTC.

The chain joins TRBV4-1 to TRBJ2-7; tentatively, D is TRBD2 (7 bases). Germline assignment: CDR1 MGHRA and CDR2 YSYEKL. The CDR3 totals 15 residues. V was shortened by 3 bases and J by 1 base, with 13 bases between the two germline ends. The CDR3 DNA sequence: TGCGCCAGCAGCCAGGGGGCTAGCGGTTCCTACGAGCAGTACTTC. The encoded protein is CASSQGASGSYEQYF.

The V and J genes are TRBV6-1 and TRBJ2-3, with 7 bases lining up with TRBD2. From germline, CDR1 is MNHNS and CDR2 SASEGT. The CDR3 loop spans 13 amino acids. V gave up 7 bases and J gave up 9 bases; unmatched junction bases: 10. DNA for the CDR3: TGTGCCAGCATTGCGACTAGCACACGGACGCAGTATTTT. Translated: CASIATSTRTQYF.

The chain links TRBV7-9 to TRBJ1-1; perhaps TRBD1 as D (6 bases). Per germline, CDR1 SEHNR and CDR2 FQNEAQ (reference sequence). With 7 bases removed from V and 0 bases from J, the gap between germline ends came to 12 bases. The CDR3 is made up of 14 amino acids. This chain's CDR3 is CASNVGQLNTEAFF. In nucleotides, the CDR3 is TGTGCCAGCAACGTAGGACAGTTGAACACTGAAGCTTTCTTT. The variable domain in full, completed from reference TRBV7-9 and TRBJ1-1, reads DTGVSQNPRHKITKRGQNVTFRCDPISEHNRLYWYRQTLGQGPEFLTYFQNEAQLEKSRLLSDRFSAERPKGSFSTLEIQRTEQGDSAMYLCASNVGQLNTEAFFGQGTRLTVV.

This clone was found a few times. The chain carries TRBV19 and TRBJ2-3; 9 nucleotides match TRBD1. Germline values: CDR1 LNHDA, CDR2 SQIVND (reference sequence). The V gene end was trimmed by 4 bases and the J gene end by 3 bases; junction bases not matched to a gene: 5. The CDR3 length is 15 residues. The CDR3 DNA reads TGTGCCAGTAGTAGCGGGACAGGGTATACAGATACGCAGTATTTT. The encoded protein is CASSSGTGYTDTQYF.

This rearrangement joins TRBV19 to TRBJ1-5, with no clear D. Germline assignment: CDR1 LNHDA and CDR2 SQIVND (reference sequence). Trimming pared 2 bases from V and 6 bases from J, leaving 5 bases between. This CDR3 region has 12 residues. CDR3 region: CASSITGQPQHF. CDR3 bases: TGTGCCAGTAGTATAACTGGTCAGCCCCAGCATTTT.

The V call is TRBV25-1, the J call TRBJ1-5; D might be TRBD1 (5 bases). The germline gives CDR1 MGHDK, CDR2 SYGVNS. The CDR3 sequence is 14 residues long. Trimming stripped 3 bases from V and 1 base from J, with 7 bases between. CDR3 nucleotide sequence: TGTGCCAGCAGTGAGGAGGGGAGCAATCAGCCCCAGCATTTT. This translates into CASSEEGSNQPQHF.

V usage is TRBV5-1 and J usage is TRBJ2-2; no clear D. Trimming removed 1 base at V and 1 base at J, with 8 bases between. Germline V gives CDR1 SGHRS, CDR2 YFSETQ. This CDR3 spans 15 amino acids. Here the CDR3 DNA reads TGCGCCAGCAGCTTGCGCGGTTTGAACACCGGGGAGCTGTTTTTT. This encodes CASSLRGLNTGELFF.

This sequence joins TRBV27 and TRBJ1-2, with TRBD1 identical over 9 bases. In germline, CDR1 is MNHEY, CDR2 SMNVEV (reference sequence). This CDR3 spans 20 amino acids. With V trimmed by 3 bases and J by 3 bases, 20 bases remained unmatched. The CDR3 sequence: CASSFRPLDRGPRVDYGYTF. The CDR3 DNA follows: TGTGCCAGCAGTTTTCGTCCCCTGGACAGGGGCCCCAGAGTTGACTATGGCTACACCTTC.

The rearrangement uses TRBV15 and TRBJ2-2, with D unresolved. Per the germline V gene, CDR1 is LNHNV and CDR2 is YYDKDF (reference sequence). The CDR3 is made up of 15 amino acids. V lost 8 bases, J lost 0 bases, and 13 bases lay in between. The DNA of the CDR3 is TGTGCCACCGCCCAGTCGCGGTCGAACACCGGGGAGCTGTTTTTT. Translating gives CATAQSRSNTGELFF.

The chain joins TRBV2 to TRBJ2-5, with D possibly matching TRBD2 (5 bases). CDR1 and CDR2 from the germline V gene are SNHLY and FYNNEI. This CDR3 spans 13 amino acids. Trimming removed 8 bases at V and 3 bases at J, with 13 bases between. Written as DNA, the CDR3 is TGTGCCAGCGGGCGGGTGGGTGAAGAGACCCAGTACTTC. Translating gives CASGRVGEETQYF.

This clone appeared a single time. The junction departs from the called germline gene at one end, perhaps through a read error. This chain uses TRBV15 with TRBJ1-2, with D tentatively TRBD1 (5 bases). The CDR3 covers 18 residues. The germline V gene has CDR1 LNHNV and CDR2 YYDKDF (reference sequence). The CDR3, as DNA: TGTGCCACCAGCAGAGAGGGGAGGGGCTCAAGGGCTAATTATGGCTACACCTTC. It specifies CATSREGRGSRANYGYTF.

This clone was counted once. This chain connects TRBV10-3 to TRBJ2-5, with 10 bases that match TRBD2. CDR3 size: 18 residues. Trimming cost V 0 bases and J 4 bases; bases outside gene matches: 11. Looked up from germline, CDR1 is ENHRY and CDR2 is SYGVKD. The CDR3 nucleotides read TGTGCCATCAGTGAGTCGTTGGTGTCTAGCGGGAGTGGAGAGACCCAGTACTTC. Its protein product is CAISESLVSSGSGETQYF.

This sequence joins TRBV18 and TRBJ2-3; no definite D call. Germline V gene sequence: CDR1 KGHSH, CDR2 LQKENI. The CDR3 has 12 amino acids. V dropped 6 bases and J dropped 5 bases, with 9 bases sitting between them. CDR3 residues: CASSSLQDTQYF. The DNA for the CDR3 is TGTGCCAGCTCCTCATTACAAGATACGCAGTATTTT.

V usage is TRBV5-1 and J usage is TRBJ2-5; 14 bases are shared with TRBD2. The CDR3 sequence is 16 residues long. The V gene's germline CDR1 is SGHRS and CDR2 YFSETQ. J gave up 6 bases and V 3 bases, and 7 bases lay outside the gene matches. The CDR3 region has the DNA TGCGCCAGCAGCTCGGGGACTAGCGGGAGTGTCAAGACCCAGTACTTC. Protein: CASSSGTSGSVKTQYF. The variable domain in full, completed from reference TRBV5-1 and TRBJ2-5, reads KAGVTQTPRYLIKTRGQQVTLSCSPISGHRSVSWYQQTPGQGLQFLFEYFSETQRNKGNFPGRFSGRQFSNSRSEMNVSTLELGDSALYLCASSSGTSGSVKTQYFGPGTRLLVL.

CDR3 bases: TGTGCCAGCAGCTCGGACTCAACCTCGGTTTCTGGGGCCAACGTCCTGACTTTC. Its translation is CASSSDSTSVSGANVLTF. The chain is built from TRBV5-8 and TRBJ2-6; perhaps TRBD2 as D (5 bases). The V gene lost 3 bases and the J gene lost 1 base, with 17 bases spanning the gap. The germline V gene has CDR1 SGHTS and CDR2 YDEGEE. This CDR3 spans 18 amino acids. Variable domain in full (rest from reference TRBV5-8 and TRBJ2-6): EAGVTQSPTHLIKTRGQQATLRCSPISGHTSVYWYQQALGLGLQFLLWYDEGEERNRGNFPPRFSGRQFPNYSSELNVNALELEDSALYLCASSSDSTSVSGANVLTFGAGSRLTVL.

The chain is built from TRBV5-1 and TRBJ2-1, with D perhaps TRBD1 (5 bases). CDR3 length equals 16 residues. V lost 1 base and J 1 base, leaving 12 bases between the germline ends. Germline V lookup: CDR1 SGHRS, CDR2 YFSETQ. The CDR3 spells CASSLQGPSSYNEQFF. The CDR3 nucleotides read TGCGCCAGCAGCTTGCAGGGCCCCTCATCCTACAATGAGCAGTTCTTC. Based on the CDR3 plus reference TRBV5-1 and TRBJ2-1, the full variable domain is KAGVTQTPRYLIKTRGQQVTLSCSPISGHRSVSWYQQTPGQGLQFLFEYFSETQRNKGNFPGRFSGRQFSNSRSEMNVSTLELGDSALYLCASSLQGPSSYNEQFFGPGTRLTVL.